This TCR beta chain stems from a study of OX40 agonist ivuxolimab in advanced cancers. In its sample, this clone was seen once. Germline V gene lookup returns CDR1 SGHRS and CDR2 YFSETQ. CDR3 length: 13 amino acids. V dropped 4 bases and J dropped 4 bases, with 11 bases sitting between them. Assay: immunoSEQ multiplex PCR; the TCRdb copy retains only in-frame clones and omits some. The sample lists 35,000 to 40,000 clones, more than 85% occurring once. The receptor's source is an adult with an advanced solid tumor such as melanoma, head and neck, liver or kidney cancer. The chain uses TRBV5-1 and TRBJ1-1; no clear D. This specimen consisted of CD4+ or CD8+ T cells sorted from blood, obtained in a trial of the OX40 agonist ivuxolimab. The CDR3 DNA reads as TGCGCCAGCAGCCCCGAAGGGTTCACTGAAGCTTTCTTT. This gives the protein CASSPEGFTEAFF.